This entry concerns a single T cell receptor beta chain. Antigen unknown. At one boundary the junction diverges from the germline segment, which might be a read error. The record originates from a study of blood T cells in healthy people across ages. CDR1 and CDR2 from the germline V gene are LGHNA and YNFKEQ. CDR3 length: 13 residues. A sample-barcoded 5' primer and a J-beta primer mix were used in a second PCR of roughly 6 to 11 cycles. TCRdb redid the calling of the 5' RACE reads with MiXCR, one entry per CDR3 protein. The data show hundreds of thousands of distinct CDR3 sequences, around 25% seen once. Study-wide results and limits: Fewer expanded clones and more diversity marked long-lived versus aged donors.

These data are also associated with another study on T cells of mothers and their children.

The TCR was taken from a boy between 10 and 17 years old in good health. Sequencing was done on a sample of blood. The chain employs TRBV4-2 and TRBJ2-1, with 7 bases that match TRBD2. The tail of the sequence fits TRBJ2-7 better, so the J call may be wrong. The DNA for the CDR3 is TGTACCAGCAGCCAAGGGACTACCTACGAGCAGTACTTC. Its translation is CTSSQGTTYEQYF.